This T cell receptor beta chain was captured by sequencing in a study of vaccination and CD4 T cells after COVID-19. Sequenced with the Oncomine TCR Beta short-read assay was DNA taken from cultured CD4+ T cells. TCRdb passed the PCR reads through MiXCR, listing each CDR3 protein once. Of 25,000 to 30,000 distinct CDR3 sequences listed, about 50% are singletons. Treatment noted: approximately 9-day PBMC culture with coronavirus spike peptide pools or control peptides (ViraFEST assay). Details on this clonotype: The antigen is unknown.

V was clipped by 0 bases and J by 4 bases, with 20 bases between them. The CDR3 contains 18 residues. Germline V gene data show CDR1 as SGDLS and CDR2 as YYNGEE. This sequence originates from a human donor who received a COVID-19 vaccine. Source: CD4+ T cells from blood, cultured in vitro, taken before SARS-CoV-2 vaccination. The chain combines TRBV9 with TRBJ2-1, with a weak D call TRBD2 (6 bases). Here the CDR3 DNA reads TGTGCCAGCAGCGTAGCCCAGGGCGCTCTTCGGGGGTACAATGAGCAGTTCTTC. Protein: CASSVAQGALRGYNEQFF.